This section outlines one TCR beta chain sequence together with its context. Its specificity is not known. TCR beta sequencing was performed on blood CD8+ and CD4+ T cells. Negative isolation was applied to CD8+ and CD4+ T cells, and FACS enrichment was applied to TEMRA cells. The data were taken from a study of CD8 T cells in Susac syndrome. Findings and caveats of the study: The study conceded that relatively few individuals underwent its TCR sequencing and HLA analysis.

RNA, at about 0.5 to 1 ug, was reverse transcribed with random hexamers. The immunoSEQ assay covered 54 Vbeta and 13 Jbeta segments for CDR3. TCRdb fed the immunoSEQ multiplex PCR reads into MiXCR, producing one record per CDR3 protein. The data contain around 200,000 distinct CDR3 sequences, 85% to 95% of them seen just once; the ten biggest clones take up around 0.076%. CDR3 length: 16 amino acids. CDR1 is GTSNPN, CDR2 SVGIG, per germline (reference sequence). The ends were cut back, 2 bases at V and 0 bases at J, with 16 bases in the middle. Sequenced material: CD4+ T cells from PBMCs. V and J are TRBV30 and TRBJ1-1; D unresolved. The clonotype originates from a human donor with multiple sclerosis. CDR3 coding DNA: TGTGCCTGGAGTCCACAGAGGAGGCACTTGAACACTGAAGCTTTCTTT. This codes for CAWSPQRRHLNTEAFF.